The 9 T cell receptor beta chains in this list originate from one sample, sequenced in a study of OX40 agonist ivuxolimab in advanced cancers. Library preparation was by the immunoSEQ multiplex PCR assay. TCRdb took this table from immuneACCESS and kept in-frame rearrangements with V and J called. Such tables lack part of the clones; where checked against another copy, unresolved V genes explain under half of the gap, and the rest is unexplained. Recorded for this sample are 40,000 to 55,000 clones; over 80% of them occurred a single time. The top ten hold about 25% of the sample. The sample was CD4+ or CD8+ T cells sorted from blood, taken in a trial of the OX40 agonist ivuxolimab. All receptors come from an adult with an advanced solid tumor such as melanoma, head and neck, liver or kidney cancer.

The chain's CDR3 is CASSWGSPDYNEQFF. DNA for the CDR3: TGTGCCAGCAGTTGGGGGTCTCCCGATTACAATGAGCAGTTCTTC. The genes are TRBV27 and TRBJ2-1; D could derive from TRBD1 or TRBD2 (5 bases each). Germline CDR1 and CDR2: MNHEY and SMNVEV (reference sequence). V was trimmed by 4 bases and J by 4 bases, leaving 14 bases between them. This CDR3 is 15 amino acids long.

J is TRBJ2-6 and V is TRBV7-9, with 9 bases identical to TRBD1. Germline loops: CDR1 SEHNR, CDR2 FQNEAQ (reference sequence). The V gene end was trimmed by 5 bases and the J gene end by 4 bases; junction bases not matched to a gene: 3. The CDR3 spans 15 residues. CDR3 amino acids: CASSQQGAGANVLTF. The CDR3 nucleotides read TGTGCCAGCAGCCAACAGGGGGCAGGGGCCAACGTCCTGACTTTC.

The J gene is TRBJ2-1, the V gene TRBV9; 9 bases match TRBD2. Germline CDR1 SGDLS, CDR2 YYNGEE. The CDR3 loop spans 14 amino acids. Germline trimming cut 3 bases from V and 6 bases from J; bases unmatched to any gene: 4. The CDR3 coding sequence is TGTGCCAGCAGCGGAGGGACTAGCCCCAATGAGCAGTTCTTC. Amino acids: CASSGGTSPNEQFF.

DNA for the CDR3: TGTGCCAGCAGTTCCCCACTTTCGCCCTACGAGCAGTACTTC. Translation: CASSSPLSPYEQYF. V usage is TRBV28 and J usage is TRBJ2-7, with no clear D. The CDR3 is 14 residues long. CDR1 MDHEN and CDR2 SYDVKM come from the germline V gene. V was shortened by 4 bases and J by 2 bases, with 12 bases between the two germline ends.

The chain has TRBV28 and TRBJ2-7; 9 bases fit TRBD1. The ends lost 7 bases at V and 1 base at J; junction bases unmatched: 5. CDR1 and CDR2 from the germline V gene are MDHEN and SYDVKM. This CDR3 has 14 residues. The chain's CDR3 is CASTLGTGSYEQYF. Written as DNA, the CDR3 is TGTGCCAGCACCTTGGGGACAGGGTCCTACGAGCAGTACTTC.

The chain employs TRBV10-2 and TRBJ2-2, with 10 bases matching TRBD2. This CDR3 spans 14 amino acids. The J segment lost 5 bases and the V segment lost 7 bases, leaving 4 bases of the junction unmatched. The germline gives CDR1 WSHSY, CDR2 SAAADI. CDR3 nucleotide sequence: TGCGCCAGCATTTGGACTAGCGGTACCGGGGAGCTGTTTTTT. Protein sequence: CASIWTSGTGELFF.

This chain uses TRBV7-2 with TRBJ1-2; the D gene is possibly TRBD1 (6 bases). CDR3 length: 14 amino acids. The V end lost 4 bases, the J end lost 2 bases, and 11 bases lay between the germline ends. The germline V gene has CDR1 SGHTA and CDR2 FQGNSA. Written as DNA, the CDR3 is TGTGCCAGCAGCTCAACTCAGGGGAACTATGGCTACACCTTC. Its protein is CASSSTQGNYGYTF.

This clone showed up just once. In DNA, the CDR3 is TGTGCCAGCAGCCCCCGGACAGGGTCGGATGAGACCCAGTACTTC. Translated, it gives CASSPRTGSDETQYF. The chain is built from TRBV9 and TRBJ2-5; TRBD1 matches at 8 bases. V was clipped by 4 bases and J by 5 bases; unmatched bases: 10. CDR1 is SGDLS and CDR2 is YYNGEE in the germline V gene. The CDR3 sequence is 15 residues long. The full variable domain, its missing parts supplied by reference TRBV9 and TRBJ2-5, is DSGVTQTPKHLITATGQRVTLRCSPRSGDLSVYWYQQSLDQGLQFLIQYYNGEERAKGNILERFSAQQFPDLHSELNLSSLELGDSALYFCASSPRTGSDETQYFGPGTRLLVL.

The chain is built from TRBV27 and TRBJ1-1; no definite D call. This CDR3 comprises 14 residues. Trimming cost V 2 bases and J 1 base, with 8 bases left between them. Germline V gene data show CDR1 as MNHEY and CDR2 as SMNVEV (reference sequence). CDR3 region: CASSLGPWNTEAFF. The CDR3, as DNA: TGTGCCAGCAGTTTAGGTCCTTGGAACACTGAAGCTTTCTTT.